The clone carrying this T cell receptor (beta chain) showed up just once. Trimming removed 7 bases from V and 7 bases from J; junction bases left unmatched: 10. This CDR3 spans 15 amino acids. In germline, CDR1 is SNHLY, CDR2 FYNNEI. The data are from a study of cytomegalovirus exposure and HLA in healthy donors. 60 Vbeta and 13 Jbeta primers were used in PCR. The data were produced by immunoSEQ multiplex PCR, yet TCRdb's version contains in-frame clones alone and is incomplete. The sample includes approximately 220,000 clones, over 75% seen only once; the top ten take 0.22%. The clonotype originates from a girl aged 2 to 9 in good health and CMV-seronegative. The chain couples TRBV2 to TRBJ2-2; 9 bases are shared with TRBD1. The sequenced sample was PBMCs. The CDR3 is CASNPGTGRVGELFF. The DNA for the CDR3 is TGTGCCAGCAATCCCGGGACAGGGCGCGTCGGGGAGCTGTTTTTT.